Shown below are 19 T cell receptor beta chains from a single sample sequenced in a study of T cell clonotyping in hematopoietic cell transplantation. Produced via immunoSEQ multiplex PCR; TCRdb's table is partial and in-frame only. The data hold 35,000 to 45,000 clones, with 94% observed a single time. The sample was peripheral blood mononuclear cells. All receptors derive from a woman aged 50 to 65 in good health. Some clones in this sample may be carry-over from other donors' samples.

This chain joins TRBV9 and TRBJ1-5, with D unclear. Between the trimmed V and J ends, which lost 2 bases and 2 bases, there was a span of 11 bases. This CDR3 contains 15 residues. Germline-derived CDR1 and CDR2 are SGDLS and YYNGEE. CDR3 in amino acids: CASSVSPWGNQPQHF. The CDR3 DNA follows: TGTGCCAGCAGCGTGAGCCCATGGGGCAATCAGCCCCAGCATTTT.

J is TRBJ1-1 and V is TRBV6-1, with D tentatively TRBD1 (5 bases). Germline V gene data show CDR1 as MNHNS and CDR2 as SASEGT. V lost 11 bases and J lost 3, with 16 bases in between. The CDR3 runs 13 residues. The CDR3 loop reads CAGSVTADTEAFF. CDR3 DNA: TGTGCCGGATCAGTGACAGCCGACACTGAAGCTTTCTTT.

This chain uses TRBV2 with TRBJ1-1, with D hard to call. Trimming shortened V by 3 bases and J by 4 bases, and 12 bases separated the two germline ends. The germline V gene encodes CDR1 SNHLY and CDR2 FYNNEI. The length of the CDR3 is 14 residues. The CDR3 spells CASSDGTLGTEAFF. CDR3 in DNA: TGTGCCAGCAGTGACGGAACGTTGGGCACTGAAGCTTTCTTT.

V and J are TRBV7-8 and TRBJ2-5; D is unclear. The V and J ends lost 5 bases and 1 base respectively, with 8 bases between them. The CDR3 is made up of 13 amino acids. The V gene's germline CDR1 is SGHVS and CDR2 FQNEAQ. The CDR3 sequence is CASSPPVQETQYF. The CDR3 bases are TGTGCCAGCAGCCCGCCGGTCCAAGAGACCCAGTACTTC.

The V call is TRBV10-3, the J call TRBJ1-6; D unresolved. CDR1 is ENHRY and CDR2 is SYGVKD in the germline V gene. V was cut by 3 bases and J by 9 bases, with 12 bases left in between. The CDR3 covers 14 residues. The CDR3 sequence: CAISEDPMSSPLHF. CDR3 coding DNA: TGTGCCATCAGTGAAGACCCGATGTCTTCACCCCTCCACTTT.

V gene TRBV6-5 combines with J gene TRBJ1-3; 7 nucleotides match TRBD1. Germline V gene sequence: CDR1 MNHEY, CDR2 SVGAGI. Losses at the gene ends were 5 bases for V and 0 bases for J; bases not matched to a gene: 4. The CDR3 is 15 amino acids. The CDR3 spells CASSRDRASGNTIYF. In nucleotides, the CDR3 is TGTGCCAGCAGTAGAGACAGGGCCTCTGGAAACACCATATATTTT.

This chain uses TRBV28 with TRBJ1-3; D unclear. The V end was cut by 3 bases, the J end by 2 bases, with 5 bases between. Germline lookup yields CDR1 MDHEN and CDR2 SYDVKM. CDR3 size: 13 residues. DNA of the CDR3: TGTGCCAGCAGTTTCGGGGCTGGAAACACCATATATTTT. Encoded protein: CASSFGAGNTIYF.

This chain links TRBV6-5 with TRBJ2-2; no clear D gene. With 2 bases removed from V and 6 bases from J, the gap between germline ends came to 4 bases. Per germline, CDR1 MNHEY and CDR2 SVGAGI. This CDR3 is built from 12 residues. CDR3 loop: CASSYRSGELFF. The DNA for the CDR3 is TGTGCCAGCAGTTACAGGTCCGGGGAGCTGTTTTTT.

The V and J genes are TRBV29-1 and TRBJ1-4; D is uncertain. The CDR3 consists of 13 residues. With 4 bases removed from V and 7 bases from J, the gap between germline ends came to 13 bases. CDR1 and CDR2 from the germline V gene are SQVTM and ANQGSEA. The CDR3 here is CSVGLSRSEKLFF. The CDR3 nucleotides are TGCAGCGTTGGACTCTCCCGCAGTGAAAAACTGTTTTTT.

This clone was seen a handful of times. CDR3 bases: TGTGCCATCAGTGAGGTGGGGGAGGGCGGTCAGCCCCAGCATTTT. Its protein is CAISEVGEGGQPQHF. The V call is TRBV10-3, the J call TRBJ1-5, with D possibly being TRBD1 (5 bases). The CDR3 covers 15 residues. Germline V gene data show CDR1 as ENHRY and CDR2 as SYGVKD. V lost 2 bases to trimming and J lost 6 bases, with 14 bases between them.

This chain connects TRBV18 to TRBJ2-7, with 7 bases aligning to TRBD1. Unmatched junction bases numbered 7, after V lost 4 bases and J lost 4 bases. The CDR3 loop spans 14 amino acids. The germline gives CDR1 KGHSH, CDR2 LQKENI. CDR3 in amino acids: CASSRGGVEYEQYF. The DNA of the CDR3 is TGTGCCAGCTCACGAGGGGGCGTTGAATACGAGCAGTACTTC.

This clone came up a few times. J is TRBJ2-7 and V is TRBV4-1; D call uncertain. The CDR3 is 17 residues long. The V gene's germline CDR1 is MGHRA and CDR2 YSYEKL. V lost 1 base to trimming and J lost 2 bases, with 18 bases between them. The CDR3 DNA sequence: TGCGCCAGCAGCCAAGGTCGGATGGAAAAGACGCCCTACGAGCAGTACTTC. It codes for CASSQGRMEKTPYEQYF.

V usage is TRBV2 and J usage is TRBJ2-6, with D possibly being TRBD1 (6 bases). V was cut by 5 bases and J by 1 base, with 9 bases left in between. CDR3 length equals 15 residues. From germline, CDR1 is SNHLY and CDR2 FYNNEI. CDR3 amino acids: CASSPDRSGANVLTF. CDR3 sequence (DNA): TGTGCCAGCAGTCCCGACAGGTCTGGGGCCAACGTCCTGACTTTC.

This chain joins TRBV27 and TRBJ1-2; perhaps TRBD1 as D (6 bases). This CDR3 region has 12 residues. Germline loops: CDR1 MNHEY, CDR2 SMNVEV (reference sequence). With 7 bases removed from V and 8 bases from J, the gap between germline ends came to 14 bases. CDR3 sequence (DNA): TGTGCCAGCACTACAGGCAGGGGCGGCTACACCTTC. Protein: CASTTGRGGYTF.

V is TRBV9 and J is TRBJ2-6; 9 bases match TRBD1. CDR1 is SGDLS, CDR2 YYNGEE, per germline. This CDR3 has 16 residues. J was trimmed by 1 base and V by 5 bases; bases with no gene match: 4. Written as DNA, the CDR3 is TGTGCCAGCAGGGGGACAGGGCGGTCTGGGGCCAACGTCCTGACTTTC. This translates into CASRGTGRSGANVLTF. Combining the CDR3 with reference TRBV9 and TRBJ2-6 gives the whole variable domain DSGVTQTPKHLITATGQRVTLRCSPRSGDLSVYWYQQSLDQGLQFLIQYYNGEERAKGNILERFSAQQFPDLHSELNLSSLELGDSALYFCASRGTGRSGANVLTFGAGSRLTVL.

This chain uses TRBV28 with TRBJ1-5; D is uncertain. Germline CDR1 reads MDHEN; CDR2 reads SYDVKM. This CDR3 has 13 amino acids. Trimming stripped 7 bases from V and 4 bases from J, with 11 bases between. The CDR3 region is CASMRIRNQPQHF. The CDR3 DNA follows: TGTGCCAGCATGAGGATTCGTAATCAGCCCCAGCATTTT.

This rearrangement joins TRBV21-1 to TRBJ1-2; the table's D call TRBD1 went unverified against the DNA. TRBV21-1 constitutes a pseudogene. The CDR3 has 15 residues. CDR3 amino acids: CASTTTTWDKGGYTF. CDR3 in DNA: TGTGCCAGCACCACAACGACGTGGGACAAAGGTGGCTACACCTTC.

The chain has TRBV7-6 and TRBJ2-3; tentatively, D is TRBD2 (5 bases). This CDR3 spans 13 amino acids. CDR1 is SGHVS and CDR2 is FNYEAQ in the germline V gene. V lost 1 base, J lost 4 bases, and 6 bases lay in between. This CDR3 is CASSLGGSDTQYF. The CDR3, as DNA: TGTGCCAGCAGCTTAGGAGGGTCAGATACGCAGTATTTT.

This clone was found a few times. This chain links TRBV7-6 with TRBJ1-5; 8 bases are shared with TRBD1. Germline V lookup: CDR1 SGHVS, CDR2 FNYEAQ. This CDR3 has 13 amino acids. J was trimmed by 7 bases and V by 6 bases; bases with no gene match: 5. The CDR3 region is CASSPGGYQPQHF. As DNA, the CDR3 is TGTGCCAGCAGTCCAGGGGGCTACCAGCCCCAGCATTTT.